This T cell receptor (beta chain) was recorded in a study of CD4 and CD8 cells across lung adenocarcinoma regions. A single record per CDR3 protein comes from TCRdb applying MiXCR to the PCR reads. The profile shows some 10,000 distinct CDR3 sequences, around half of them singletons. Samples came from patients with localized non-small cell lung adenocarcinoma. The V end lost 8 bases, the J end lost 1 base, and 12 bases lay between the germline ends. CDR1 is MNHNS and CDR2 is SASEGT in the germline V gene. The CDR3 consists of 15 residues. The chain combines TRBV6-1 with TRBJ2-6; no firm D call. The sequence came from a male donor with lung adenocarcinoma. The CD4 and CD8 labels of this study may be unreliable. What was sequenced was CD8+ T cells from the margin of a lung tumor. The CDR3 loop reads CASGLVASGANVLTF. The CDR3 region has the DNA TGTGCCAGCGGGCTAGTCGCTTCTGGGGCCAACGTCCTGACTTTC.